These T cell receptor beta chains were read from a single sample in a study of blood T cell repertoires in COVID-19. TCRdb's copy holds only in-frame clones and misses some; the assay was immunoSEQ multiplex PCR. The sample lists more than 60,000 clones; about 90% were seen once. What was sequenced was peripheral blood. Receptors originate from a human donor in a cohort sampled during active COVID-19. The conserved cysteine and the conserved F or W are not part of the CDR3 here. The listing skips clone size in some rows; elsewhere it reads once, few, many or a size class.

TRBV4-1	.	13	TRBJ1-4	ASSKRGGGSEKLF
TRBV3-1/TRBV3-2	once	13	TRBJ2-3	HSGRDRGREDTQY
TRBV5-5	.	13	TRBJ1-5	ASSGPGQGNQPQH
TRBV7-2	.	14	TRBJ2-3	ASSISLAGLTDTQY
TRBV4-3	.	14	TRBJ2-1	ASSPGRGRGRNEQF
TRBV6-4	.	19	TRBJ2-3	ASSDPSGTGVSPHLTDTQY
TRBV7-2	.	12	TRBJ2-3	ASSQRQSTDTQY
TRBV7-2	.	11	TRBJ1-5	ASSLTGLQPQH
TRBV19	.	11	TRBJ1-5	ASSKGGNQPQH
TRBV10-3	.	12	TRBJ1-1	AIRDRGGDTEAF
TRBV20-1	.	9	TRBJ1-2	SVWGGYGYT
TRBV4-1	few	14	TRBJ1-6	ASSLAGSARGSPLH
TRBV11-2	.	11	TRBJ2-7	ASSPTGYYEQY
TRBV11-1	.	12	TRBJ2-7	ASESGQGAREQY
TRBV3-1/TRBV3-2	.	13	TRBJ2-5	ASSLAGGREETQY
TRBV19	.	12	TRBJ1-4	ASTVGRGNEKLF
TRBV6-5	.	13	TRBJ2-1	ASSYARTGGHEQF
TRBV7-8	.	12	TRBJ2-3	ASRRGQSTDTQY
TRBV4-3	.	13	TRBJ2-7	ASSQDWTVSYEQY
TRBV6-5	.	12	TRBJ1-6	ASSSSHTNSPLH
TRBV6-5	.	13	TRBJ1-1	ASSYGGGGNTEAF
TRBV7-9	.	14	TRBJ1-1	ASSSLRQGGNTEAF
TRBV6-5	.	12	TRBJ1-6	ASTPTGYNSPLH
TRBV2	.	9	TRBJ1-2	ASRGQSLYT
TRBV7-9	.	11	TRBJ2-3	YSRTGSTDTQY
TRBV7-9	once	15	TRBJ1-6	ASSLMSGVSYNSPLH
TRBV7-9	.	13	TRBJ1-6	ASSPWGTGVSPLH
TRBV11-3	.	13	TRBJ1-3	ASSYGGTAGNTIY
TRBV24-1	.	13	TRBJ2-5	ATSDRGQGEETQY
TRBV5-1	few	12	TRBJ1-3	ASSGRGAGNTIY
TRBV5-4	.	12	TRBJ2-7	ASSLWRIGDEQY
TRBV5-5	.	16	TRBJ1-5	ASSSHQALITSNQPQH
TRBV2	.	14	TRBJ2-2	ASLPKDRVDTGELF
TRBV7-3	.	11	TRBJ2-1	ASSLTQWDEQF
TRBV4-1	.	13	TRBJ2-1	ASSRTSGGYNEQF
TRBV5-4	.	13	TRBJ1-1	ASSGKTALNTEAF
TRBV20-1	.	9	TRBJ2-7	SARTTYEQY
TRBV5-1	.	11	TRBJ1-4	ASAVAPGEKLF
TRBV4-1	large	13	TRBJ2-7	ASSRADRGMDEQY
TRBV4-1	.	13	TRBJ1-2	ASSQGLGQIYGYT
TRBV19	few	15	TRBJ1-5	ASSPRGSRGSNQPQH
TRBV18	.	12	TRBJ2-7	ASSPSTGEFEQY